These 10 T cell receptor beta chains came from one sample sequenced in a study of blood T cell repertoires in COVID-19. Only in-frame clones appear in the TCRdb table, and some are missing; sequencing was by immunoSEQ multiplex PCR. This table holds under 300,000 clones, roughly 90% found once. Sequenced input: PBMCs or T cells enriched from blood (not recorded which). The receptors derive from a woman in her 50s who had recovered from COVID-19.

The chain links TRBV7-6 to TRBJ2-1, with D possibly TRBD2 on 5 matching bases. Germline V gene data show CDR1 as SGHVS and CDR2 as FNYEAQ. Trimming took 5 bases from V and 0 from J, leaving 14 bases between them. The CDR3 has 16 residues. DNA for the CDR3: TGTGCCAGCAGCCCCGGGGTCAAAAGCTCCTACAATGAGCAGTTCTTC. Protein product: CASSPGVKSSYNEQFF.

CDR3 residues: CASSLVRGPNEKLFF. For the CDR3, the DNA is TGTGCCAGCAGCTTAGTCAGGGGACCTAATGAAAAACTGTTTTTT. J is TRBJ1-4 and V is TRBV7-2, with a possible D match to TRBD1 (6 bases). Trimming took 1 base from V and 3 from J, leaving 9 bases between them. The V gene's germline CDR1 is SGHTA and CDR2 FQGNSA. The CDR3 totals 15 residues.

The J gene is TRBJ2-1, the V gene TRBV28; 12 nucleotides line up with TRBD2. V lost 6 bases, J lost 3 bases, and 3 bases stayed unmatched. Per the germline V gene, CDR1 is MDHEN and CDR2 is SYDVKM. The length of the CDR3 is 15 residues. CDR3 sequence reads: CASSQTSGSYNEQFF. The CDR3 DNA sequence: TGTGCCAGCAGCCAGACTAGCGGGAGCTACAATGAGCAGTTCTTC.

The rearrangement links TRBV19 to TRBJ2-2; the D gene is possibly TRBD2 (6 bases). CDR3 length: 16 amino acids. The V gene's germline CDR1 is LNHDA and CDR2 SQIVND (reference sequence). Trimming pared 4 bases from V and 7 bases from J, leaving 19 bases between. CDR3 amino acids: CASSTNLPGEVGELFF. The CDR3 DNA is TGTGCCAGTAGTACTAACCTTCCCGGGGAGGTCGGGGAGCTGTTTTTT.

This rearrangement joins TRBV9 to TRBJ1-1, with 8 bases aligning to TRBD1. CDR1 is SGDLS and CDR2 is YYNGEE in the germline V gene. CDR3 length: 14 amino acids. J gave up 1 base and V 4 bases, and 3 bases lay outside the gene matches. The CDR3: CASSRGQGNTEAFF. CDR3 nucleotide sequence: TGTGCCAGCAGCCGCGGACAGGGGAACACTGAAGCTTTCTTT.

The CDR3, as DNA: TGTGCCAGCAGCCGATCAGGACAAAATGAAAAACTGTTTTTT. Amino acids: CASSRSGQNEKLFF. The chain couples TRBV7-9 to TRBJ1-4, with D possibly matching TRBD1 (5 bases). The CDR3 totals 14 residues. Per germline, CDR1 SEHNR and CDR2 FQNEAQ (reference sequence). Trimming took 5 bases from V and 5 from J, leaving 12 bases between them.

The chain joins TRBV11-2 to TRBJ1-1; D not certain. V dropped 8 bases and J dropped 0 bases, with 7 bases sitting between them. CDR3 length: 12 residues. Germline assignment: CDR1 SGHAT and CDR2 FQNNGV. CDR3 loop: CASSAMNTEAFF. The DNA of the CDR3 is TGTGCCAGCTCAGCGATGAACACTGAAGCTTTCTTT.

This chain's CDR3 is CASSLRGITNTGELFF. In nucleotides, the CDR3 is TGTGCCAGCAGCTTGCGCGGGATAACGAACACCGGGGAGCTGTTTTTT. V is TRBV7-3 and J is TRBJ2-2; tentatively, D is TRBD2 (6 bases). This CDR3 spans 16 amino acids. V was cut by 3 bases and J by 0 bases, with 11 bases left in between. CDR1 is SGHTA and CDR2 is FQGTGA in the germline V gene.

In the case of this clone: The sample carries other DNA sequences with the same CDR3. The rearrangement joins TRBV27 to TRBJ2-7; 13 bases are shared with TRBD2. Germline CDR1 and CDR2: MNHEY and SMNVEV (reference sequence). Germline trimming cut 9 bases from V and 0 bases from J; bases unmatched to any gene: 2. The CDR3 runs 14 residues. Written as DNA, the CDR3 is TGTGCCAGTCGGACTAGCGGGAGCTCCTACGAGCAGTACTTC. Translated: CASRTSGSSYEQYF.

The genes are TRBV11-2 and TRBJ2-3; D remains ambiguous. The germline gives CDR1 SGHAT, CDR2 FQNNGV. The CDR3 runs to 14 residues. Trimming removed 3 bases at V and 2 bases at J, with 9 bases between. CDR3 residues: CASSFSWATDTQYF. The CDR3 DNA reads TGTGCCAGCAGCTTTAGTTGGGCCACAGATACGCAGTATTTT.